What follows are 32 T cell receptor beta chains derived from one specimen sequenced in a study of T cells in localized non-small cell lung cancer. Only in-frame clones appear in the TCRdb table, and some are missing; sequencing was by immunoSEQ multiplex PCR. The table includes roughly 2,900 clones, 36% detected once. The material was lung tumor tissue, obtained before any cancer treatment. These receptor sequences come from a male donor at least 60 years old with stage I squamous cell lung carcinoma.

This chain joins TRBV30 and TRBJ2-1; D perhaps matches TRBD1 (5 bases). Trimming cost V 3 bases and J 6 bases, with 12 bases left between them. This CDR3 spans 13 amino acids. The germline CDR1 and CDR2 sequences are GTSNPN and SVGIG (reference sequence). The CDR3 DNA reads TGTGCCTGGAGAGACAGTCCCCTCAATGAGCAGTTCTTC. Residues: CAWRDSPLNEQFF.

This chain uses TRBV28 with TRBJ2-5; TRBD2 aligns across 8 bases. With 8 bases clipped from V and 5 bases from J, the junction kept 13 bases outside the gene matches. Germline loops: CDR1 MDHEN, CDR2 SYDVKM. The CDR3 extends over 15 amino acids. The CDR3: CASLPTSGSGETQYF. The CDR3 DNA sequence: TGTGCCAGCCTCCCGACCAGCGGGAGTGGTGAGACCCAGTACTTC.

The table lists this clone with a few counts. Its ends do not fully match the called genes, so a read error is possible. The rearrangement joins TRBV9 to TRBJ1-2, with 8 bases aligning to TRBD1. Germline V gives CDR1 SGDLS, CDR2 YYNGEE. The CDR3 loop spans 14 amino acids. The CDR3 nucleotides read TGTGCCAGCAGCGGTGGGGCAGGGGGCTATGGCTACACCTTT. It yields the protein CASSGGAGGYGYTF.

This clone was detected only a few times. This chain joins TRBV15 and TRBJ1-2, with D tentatively TRBD1 (6 bases). This CDR3 region has 15 residues. Germline values: CDR1 LNHNV, CDR2 YYDKDF (reference sequence). V dropped 5 bases and J dropped 6 bases, with 19 bases sitting between them. The CDR3 nucleotides read TGTGCCACCAGCCCTCTTCCCGTAGGGGGAAATGGCTACACCTTC. Amino acid sequence: CATSPLPVGGNGYTF.

The gene calls are TRBV11-3 and TRBJ2-2, with D possibly being TRBD1 or TRBD2 (5 bases each). With 4 bases removed from V and 3 bases from J, the gap between germline ends came to 21 bases. The CDR3 spans 18 residues. CDR1 and CDR2 (germline): SGHNT, YENEEA. CDR3 nucleotide sequence: TGTGCCAGCAGCTCAGGAGGTGGCCGGGACCGATACACCGGGGAGCTGTTTTTT. It codes for CASSSGGGRDRYTGELFF. Full variable domain (remainder filled in from reference TRBV11-3 and TRBJ2-2): EAGVVQSPRYKIIEKKQPVAFWCNPISGHNTLYWYLQNLGQGPELLIRYENEEAVDDSQLPKDRFSAERLKGVDSTLKIQPAELGDSAVYLCASSSGGGRDRYTGELFFGEGSRLTVL.

The chain joins TRBV9 to TRBJ2-3, with D possibly matching TRBD2 (6 bases). CDR3 length: 15 amino acids. Germline-derived CDR1 and CDR2 are SGDLS and YYNGEE. V was trimmed by 2 bases and J by 2 bases, leaving 12 bases between them. The CDR3 protein is CASSVEGLVTDTQYF. CDR3 DNA sequence: TGTGCCAGCAGCGTGGAGGGCCTGGTCACAGATACGCAGTATTTT.

This chain joins TRBV29-1 and TRBJ1-5; D is possibly TRBD1 (5 bases). CDR1 SQVTM and CDR2 ANQGSEA come from the germline V gene. Trimming shortened V by 7 bases and J by 2 bases, and 15 bases separated the two germline ends. The CDR3 loop spans 14 amino acids. CDR3 loop: CSAGDGRGNQPQHF. The CDR3 nucleotides are TGCAGCGCCGGGGATGGCAGGGGCAATCAGCCCCAGCATTTT.

This clone was detected a few times. The CDR3 coding sequence is TGTGCCAGCAGCCCTCCCCTCCGGACAGGAAGGTCCTACAATGAGCAGTTCTTC. Translation gives CASSPPLRTGRSYNEQFF. This chain links TRBV7-5 with TRBJ2-1; whether TRBD1, the table's D call, matches the DNA was not checked. TRBV7-5 is designated a pseudogene. The CDR3 sequence is 18 residues long.

This clone is deemed medium-sized. The identical CDR3 is also encoded by other nucleotide sequences in the sample. The rearrangement uses TRBV6-8 and TRBJ2-7, with D possibly being TRBD1 (6 bases). The germline V and J ends were trimmed by 2 bases and 4 bases, with 18 bases remaining between them. This CDR3 has 16 amino acids. From germline, CDR1 is MNHGY and CDR2 SAAAGT. CDR3 sequence: CASSYLNREGLYEQYF. The CDR3 DNA reads as TGTGCCAGCAGTTACCTCAACAGGGAAGGTTTATACGAGCAGTACTTC.

The chain links TRBV6-8 to TRBJ2-2, with 8 bases identical to TRBD2. V was clipped by 11 bases and J by 1 base; unmatched bases: 15. The CDR3 is 17 amino acids. Germline assignment: CDR1 MNHGY and CDR2 SAAAGT. The CDR3: CAVTLGGLAGNTGELFF. CDR3 in DNA: TGTGCCGTGACCCTGGGCGGGCTAGCGGGGAACACCGGGGAGCTGTTTTTT.

The chain combines TRBV9 with TRBJ2-2; D gene ambiguous. V was trimmed by 0 bases and J by 6 bases, leaving 6 bases between them. The CDR3 totals 13 residues. Germline V gene sequence: CDR1 SGDLS, CDR2 YYNGEE. The CDR3 loop reads CASSVANPGELFF. CDR3 bases: TGTGCCAGCAGCGTAGCGAATCCCGGGGAGCTGTTTTTT.

In this sample, this clone turned up a few times. This rearrangement joins TRBV2 to TRBJ1-5; 8 bases map to TRBD1. The CDR3 runs to 14 residues. J lost 4 bases, V lost 6 bases, and 5 bases had no gene match. CDR1 and CDR2 (germline): SNHLY, FYNNEI. In DNA, the CDR3 is TGTGCCAGCAGCCGAGGACAGGGAAATCAGCCCCAGCATTTT. It codes for CASSRGQGNQPQHF.

The V call is TRBV5-1, the J call TRBJ2-2, with a weak D call TRBD1 (6 bases). Germline V CDR1 and CDR2: SGHRS, YFSETQ. V dropped 3 bases and J dropped 9 bases, with 18 bases sitting between them. The CDR3 loop spans 15 amino acids. The CDR3 reads CASSWDIAEGRELFF. The CDR3 nucleotides are TGCGCCAGCAGCTGGGACATCGCCGAGGGCCGGGAGCTGTTTTTT.

This clone was counted only a few times. The rearrangement joins TRBV11-3 to TRBJ2-5; D gene unclear. Germline V lookup: CDR1 SGHNT, CDR2 YENEEA. Trimming cost V 4 bases and J 0 bases, with 12 bases left between them. The CDR3 runs to 15 residues. Here the CDR3 reads CASSSPGDYQETQYF. The CDR3 bases are TGTGCCAGCAGCTCCCCAGGCGACTACCAAGAGACCCAGTACTTC.

V usage is TRBV29-1 and J usage is TRBJ2-2; D is unclear. The CDR3 extends over 12 amino acids. CDR1 and CDR2 (germline): SQVTM, ANQGSEA. V was shortened by 2 bases and J by 6 bases, with 7 bases between the two germline ends. The CDR3 loop is CSVEKVAGELFF. CDR3 nucleotides: TGCAGCGTTGAAAAGGTAGCCGGGGAGCTGTTTTTT.

The chain couples TRBV30 to TRBJ1-5; weak D call: TRBD1 (5 bases). The CDR3 sequence is 13 residues long. CDR1 is GTSNPN and CDR2 is SVGIG in the germline V gene (reference sequence). Trimming stripped 2 bases from V and 1 base from J, with 6 bases between. CDR3: CAWSRQSNQPQHF. The DNA for the CDR3 is TGTGCCTGGAGTCGACAGAGCAATCAGCCCCAGCATTTT. Full variable domain (outside the CDR3, taken from reference TRBV30 and TRBJ1-5): SQTIHQWPATLVQPVGSPLSLECTVEGTSNPNLYWYRQAAGRGLQLLFYSVGIGQISSEVPQNLSASRPQDRQFILSSKKLLLSDSGFYLCAWSRQSNQPQHFGDGTRLSIL.

The chain links TRBV29-1 to TRBJ2-3, with TRBD2 identical over 8 bases. Per the germline V gene, CDR1 is SQVTM and CDR2 is ANQGSEA. The junction had 2 bases not matched to a gene; V was cut back by 5 bases and J by 4 bases. The CDR3 is made up of 12 amino acids. The CDR3: CSVILAADTQYF. The CDR3 DNA reads as TGCAGCGTTATACTAGCGGCAGATACGCAGTATTTT.

This clone showed up just a few times. The rearrangement uses TRBV19 and TRBJ2-7, with D tentatively TRBD1 (6 bases). Between the trimmed V and J ends, which lost 3 bases and 4 bases, there was a span of 16 bases. The CDR3 consists of 15 residues. Germline assignment: CDR1 LNHDA and CDR2 SQIVND (reference sequence). DNA for the CDR3: TGTGCCAGTAGTATGGCGACAGGCCCCCTTTACGAGCAGTACTTC. It is translated as CASSMATGPLYEQYF.

In its sample, this clone was seen once. The chain links TRBV23-1 to TRBJ2-7; D ambiguous. TRBV23-1 belongs to the ORF category, with a function that is uncertain. There are 13 residues in the CDR3. Trimming took 7 bases from V and 3 from J, leaving 13 bases between them. The CDR3, as DNA: TGCGCCAGCACGTGGGGTTTCGACTACGAGCAGTACTTC. It is translated as CASTWGFDYEQYF.

V is TRBV18 and J is TRBJ1-2; D perhaps matches TRBD1 (5 bases). The germline V gene has CDR1 KGHSH and CDR2 LQKENI. The CDR3 has 13 amino acids. V was cut by 5 bases and J by 6 bases, with 13 bases left in between. In DNA, the CDR3 is TGTGCCAGCTCATCACTCCAGGGAGATGGCTACACCTTC. It codes for CASSSLQGDGYTF.

CDR3 DNA: TGCGCCAGCAGTGGGTGGGACAGGGGGCGAGAGCAGTACTTC. Its translation is CASSGWDRGREQYF. V is TRBV10-2 and J is TRBJ2-7; 12 positions agree with TRBD1. Germline trimming cut 4 bases from V and 7 bases from J; bases unmatched to any gene: 5. Germline CDR1 is WSHSY and CDR2 is SAAADI. This CDR3 comprises 14 residues.

This clone turned up a few times. The rearrangement joins TRBV6-8 to TRBJ2-1, with 12 nucleotides matching TRBD1. The CDR3 is 14 amino acids. The junction had 6 bases not matched to a gene; V was cut back by 8 bases and J by 7 bases. The V gene's germline CDR1 is MNHGY and CDR2 SAAAGT. CDR3: CASGTGGEVNEQFF. The CDR3 region has the DNA TGTGCCAGCGGGACAGGGGGCGAGGTGAATGAGCAGTTCTTC.

This clone was counted only a few times. The rearrangement joins TRBV29-1 to TRBJ2-6, with D perhaps TRBD1 (5 bases). V lost 1 base, J lost 0 bases, and 10 bases lay in between. Germline assignment: CDR1 SQVTM and CDR2 ANQGSEA. The CDR3 is 16 residues long. In nucleotides, the CDR3 is TGCAGCGTTGAAGGGGGCGGATACTCTGGGGCCAACGTCCTGACTTTC. Its protein is CSVEGGGYSGANVLTF.

This chain joins TRBV28 and TRBJ1-1; maybe TRBD1 (6 bases). The CDR3 length is 14 residues. Germline V gene sequence: CDR1 MDHEN, CDR2 SYDVKM. Deletions cut 7 bases from V and 6 bases from J, with 18 bases between. The CDR3 DNA is TGTGCCAGCACCCCCGGGACATATAATCCTGAAGCTTTCTTT. It yields the protein CASTPGTYNPEAFF.

The chain has TRBV4-1 and TRBJ2-1; D is perhaps TRBD2 (5 bases). The CDR3 has 15 residues. Germline V gene data show CDR1 as MGHRA and CDR2 as YSYEKL. The V end lost 0 bases, the J end lost 8 bases, and 14 bases lay between the germline ends. Here the CDR3 reads CASSQDDGLADEQFF. The CDR3 DNA reads TGCGCCAGCAGCCAAGATGACGGGCTAGCCGATGAGCAGTTCTTC.

The rearrangement links TRBV6-8 to TRBJ2-3; D may correspond to TRBD1 or TRBD2 (5 bases each). V was clipped by 6 bases and J by 5 bases, with 15 bases between them. Germline V CDR1 and CDR2: MNHGY, SAAAGT. The CDR3 consists of 14 residues. CDR3 protein: CASRRLERGDTQYF. Here the CDR3 DNA reads TGTGCCAGCAGACGACTCGAGAGGGGAGATACGCAGTATTTT.

This chain connects TRBV28 to TRBJ2-1; 8 nucleotides match TRBD1. The CDR3 extends over 15 amino acids. V was pared by 2 bases and J by 3 bases, with 3 bases of the junction left unmatched. Looked up from germline, CDR1 is MDHEN and CDR2 is SYDVKM. The CDR3 spells CASSLGQGLYNEQFF. The CDR3 coding sequence is TGTGCCAGCAGTTTAGGACAGGGACTCTACAATGAGCAGTTCTTC.

This clone was counted only a few times. This CDR3 is CASSESGVQPQHF. The DNA of the CDR3 is TGTGCCAGCAGTGAATCGGGCGTTCAGCCCCAGCATTTT. The chain employs TRBV2 and TRBJ1-5; D not certain. Germline V lookup: CDR1 SNHLY, CDR2 FYNNEI. This CDR3 has 13 amino acids. The V gene lost 2 bases and the J gene lost 6 bases, with 8 bases spanning the gap.

V usage is TRBV28 and J usage is TRBJ1-1, with D uncertain. Germline values: CDR1 MDHEN, CDR2 SYDVKM. Trimming left V 5 bases short and J 3 bases short, with 7 bases between. The CDR3 runs 12 residues. The CDR3 nucleotides are TGTGCCAGCAGTCGGGGTGACACTGAAGCTTTCTTT. As protein: CASSRGDTEAFF.

V is TRBV28 and J is TRBJ2-4; TRBD2 matches at 8 bases. Germline loops: CDR1 MDHEN, CDR2 SYDVKM. Germline trimming cut 5 bases from V and 7 bases from J; bases unmatched to any gene: 10. CDR3 length equals 15 residues. This CDR3 reads CASSPSGGRSNIQYF. The CDR3 bases are TGTGCCAGCAGTCCGTCGGGAGGGAGATCGAACATTCAGTACTTC.

In its sample, this clone is medium-sized. A junction end diverges from the germline sequence, so it may reflect a read error. The chain employs TRBV11-3 and TRBJ1-2; D not certain. Germline values: CDR1 SGHNT, CDR2 YENEEA. The CDR3 has 15 amino acids. This CDR3 is CASSSKSSGDYGYIF. Written as DNA, the CDR3 is TGTGCCAGCAGCTCCAAGTCATCCGGAGACTATGGCTACATCTTC.

This clone is termed medium-sized. J is TRBJ2-1 and V is TRBV6-8; 8 bases line up with TRBD2. This CDR3 spans 18 amino acids. Germline CDR1 is MNHGY and CDR2 is SAAAGT. V lost 2 bases and J lost 1; bases outside the gene matches: 10. The CDR3 DNA reads TGTGCCAGCAGTTACCATGCGGGAGGTCTGACGTCCTACAATGAGCAGTTCTTC. Protein: CASSYHAGGLTSYNEQFF.